The source of this T cell receptor beta chain is a study of T cells in Graves' hyperthyroidism and ophthalmopathy. Overall study results and limits: Most thyroid clonotypes with frequency above 0.001 were detected in blood.

From germline, CDR1 is SQVTM and CDR2 ANQGSEA. CDR3 size: 9 residues. There are many counts of this clonotype. Its antigen remains unidentified. From RNA transcripts, TCR beta CDR3 regions were amplified. Carried out on the TCR CDR3, a first-round RT-PCR used the HTBI primer set. TCRdb used MiXCR to reprocess the multiplex PCR reads, holding one entry per CDR3 protein. Here the sample spans over 250,000 distinct CDR3 sequences, around 25% being singletons. The chain combines TRBV29-1 with TRBJ2-2, with D hard to call. The TCR comes from a man aged 35 to 55 with Graves' hyperthyroidism that later progressed to Graves' ophthalmopathy. The sequenced material came from blood. The CDR3 nucleotides read TGCAGGGCGTCCCGGGAGCTGTTTTTT. Translating gives CRASRELFF.